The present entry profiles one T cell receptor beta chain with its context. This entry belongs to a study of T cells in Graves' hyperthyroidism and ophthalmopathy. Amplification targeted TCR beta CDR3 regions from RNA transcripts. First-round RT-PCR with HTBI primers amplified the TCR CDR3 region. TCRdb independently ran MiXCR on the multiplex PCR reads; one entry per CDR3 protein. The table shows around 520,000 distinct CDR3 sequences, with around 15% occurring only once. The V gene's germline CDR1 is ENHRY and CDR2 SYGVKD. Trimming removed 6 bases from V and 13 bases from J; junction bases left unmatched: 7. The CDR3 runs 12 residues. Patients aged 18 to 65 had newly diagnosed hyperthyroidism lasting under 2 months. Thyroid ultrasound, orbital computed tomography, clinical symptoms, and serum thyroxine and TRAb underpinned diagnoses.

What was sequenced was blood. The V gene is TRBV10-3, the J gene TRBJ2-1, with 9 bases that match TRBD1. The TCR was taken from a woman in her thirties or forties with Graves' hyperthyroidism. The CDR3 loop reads CAIRGQGSFQFF. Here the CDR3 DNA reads TGTGCCATCAGGGGACAGGGTAGTTTCCAGTTCTTC.